This TCR beta chain was sequenced during a study of vaccination effects on CD4 cells after COVID-19. This clone is a singleton in its sample. Its target is not known. The CDR3 length is 14 residues. V was trimmed by 2 bases and J by 7 bases, leaving 12 bases between them. Per the germline V gene, CDR1 is MNHEY and CDR2 is SMNVEV (reference sequence). Overall study results and limits: Few convalescent patients were studied, and early post-infection samples were lacking.

This table comes from immunoSEQ multiplex PCR, and its TCRdb copy is limited to in-frame clones, with some not included. In the table there are 75,000 to 100,000 clones, over 75% of which are singletons. Prior to sequencing, the ViraFEST assay stimulated PBMC with viral peptide pools, which expanded the antigen-specific CD4+ T cells. Once cultured for roughly ten days, the cells underwent separation to obtain CD4+ T cells. Two doses of BNT162b2 or mRNA-1273 vaccine were administered to participants. With roughly 9.1 ug/ml peptides and about 9.2 IU/ml IL-2, over 1.5 million PBMC per well were cultured. Cultures had half their medium replaced with IL-2 medium on days 3 and 7.

This receptor was obtained from a human donor who received a COVID-19 vaccine. The material sequenced was CD4+ T cells from PBMCs cultured with HCoV-OC43 spike peptides, taken after COVID-19 vaccination. Subset here: HCoV-OC43 spike overlapping peptide pool stimulation. The rearrangement uses TRBV27 and TRBJ2-1, with D uncertain. CDR3: CASSLSGTRNEQFF. The CDR3, as DNA: TGTGCCAGCAGTTTAAGTGGAACGCGGAATGAGCAGTTCTTC.